This TCR beta chain was identified during a study of cytomegalovirus exposure and HLA in healthy donors (dated by TCRdb to about 2017). Regarding the study in general: A later analysis indicated that the roughly 120 validation repertoires were generated on the platform also employed for the 670 or so repertoires of the first cohort. The study was designed to test whether signatures of past pathogen exposure could be identified by cataloging public T cell receptors. Besides the first cohort of more than 650 subjects, a separate validation cohort made up of 120 different subjects was used. To predict cytomegalovirus infection status, the study combined high-throughput TCR immunosequencing, statistical association of individual TCRs with disease status, and machine learning. Overall study outcomes, separate from this receptor: Of the cluster scores, roughly 95% were above 0 in a later analysis, which found that TCRs clustered in the first cohort also tended to co-occur in the roughly 130 validation repertoires. Most TCR sequences were seen in very few donors, while some public TCRs were found in many individuals. The authors suggested that the approach could potentially be extended to other disease states and immunological phenotypes. The study listed 150 to 200 TCR beta chains as associated with cytomegalovirus. The classifier was reported to diagnose cytomegalovirus status with high specificity and sensitivity in both the original cohort and the validation cohort. A few of the identified cytomegalovirus-associated TCR beta chains were confirmed in vitro to be specific for cytomegalovirus antigens. A later analysis had no HLA typing for the validation cohort, so co-occurrence there was scored across all 110 or so repertoires.

The CDR3 has 16 amino acids, counting the end cysteine and phenylalanine. Only the CDR3 part of the read is kept: 48 bases, read in frame from the first base. After removal of 5 bases from V and 1 base from J, the junction retains 4 bases not matched to a gene. CDR1 and CDR2 were assigned from the germline V gene (reference sequence) as MNHEY and SMNVEV. Separate from the approximately 690-subject first cohort, the validation cohort of 95 to 150 subjects was the group to which the donors belonged. Library creation used the immunoSEQ multiplex PCR assay. Under the source paper's analysis protocol: A statistical classification framework was built for diagnosing cytomegalovirus status from the catalog of TCR beta chain sequences. The table comes from immuneACCESS by way of TCRdb, which keeps in-frame sequences with V and J called. Part of the clones is missing from these tables; in studies checked, under half for an unresolved V gene and the rest for unknown reasons. V, J and clone size are those of that table, while D and trimming were read from the DNA. The sample records about 220,000 clones, just over 90% of which are singletons. Around 1.1% of the sample is taken by the ten largest.

With regard to this clone: The target of this receptor is not known. No much larger clonotype is one base removed from it; base qualities were not supplied.

This clonotype was sampled from a woman between 18 and 29 years old in good health and CMV-seronegative. The V and J segments used are TRBV27 and TRBJ2-1; 11 of the junction bases match TRBD1. Sequencing used PBMCs. The CDR3 protein is CASSIGTGGSYNEQFF. The DNA is TGTGCCAGCAGTATAGGGACAGGGGGTTCCTACAATGAGCAGTTCTTC.